This paragraph reports one T cell receptor beta chain. Its antigen is not yet known. Base qualities were left out, and no much larger clone turns up one base away. This record belongs to a study of OX40 agonist ivuxolimab in advanced cancers. For context, the study as a whole: Ivuxolimab, which targeted the costimulatory receptor OX40 (CD134), was an agonistic, fully human IgG2 monoclonal antibody. Partial responses were achieved by three dose-escalation patients, of whom one had hepatocellular carcinoma and two had cutaneous melanoma. Peripheral TCRbeta sequencing aimed to test whether ivuxolimab altered TCR sequence diversity and caused clonal T-cell expansion. Patients were allowed to have had prior anti-PD-1, anti-PD-L1 or anti-CTLA-4 therapy, and around 40% of the dose-escalation patients had previously received checkpoint inhibitors. Intravenous ivuxolimab was administered to patients every 2 weeks at six dose levels: 0.01, 0.1, 0.3, 1.5, 3 and 10 mg/kg. Of the approximately 50 dose-escalation patients, hepatocellular carcinoma was present in roughly 19, melanoma in approximately 15, renal cell carcinoma in 9 and head and neck cancer in 9. The paper reports the monotherapy dose-escalation portion (N of about 50 patients) of the phase I ivuxolimab trial. In the dose-escalation cohort, 65% to 90% of patients were male, and the mean age was roughly 60 years, with a range of about 23 to 80.

Patients with autoimmune disease history or receiving systemic immunosuppression were excluded from the trial. Peripheral blood for TCR sequencing was drawn from every dose cohort at baseline, at cycle 4 day 1 and at cycle 7 day 1. The samples were drawn from a first-in-human, open-label, multicenter phase I dose-escalation trial of ivuxolimab. Adults with locally advanced or metastatic melanoma, renal cell carcinoma, hepatocellular carcinoma or head and neck squamous cell carcinoma were enrolled in the trial. Before TCR sequencing, CD4+ T cells and CD8+ T cells were sorted from peripheral blood as separate populations. Overall study results and their limits: The antigen specificity of the peripheral T cells that underwent clonal expansion was not determined. In the 0.1-3.0 mg/kg groups, partial responders were among the patients with the lowest normalized peripheral clonal expansion, particularly in CD8+ T cells. Clonal expansion of both CD4+ and CD8+ blood T cells was observed from baseline to week 6 at doses 0.1 to 3.0 mg/kg. After ivuxolimab, CD8+ T cells had more expanded clones than CD4+ T cells on average. Low levels of normalized T-cell clonal expansion were also seen in some patients who did not respond.

The CDR3 has 14 amino acids, counting the end cysteine and phenylalanine. The retained sequence is limited to the CDR3, 42 bases, with the frame set at the first base. V is cut by 7 bases and J by 1 base, and the space between the germline ends is 11 bases. CDR1 is given as MRHNA and CDR2 as SNTAGT, both from the germline V gene. Genomic DNA was extracted from sorted cells for sequencing of the TCRbeta CDR3 region. The immunoSEQ Assay was used for sequencing of TCRbeta CDR3 regions. This is the immuneACCESS table as TCRdb keeps it, with only in-frame sequences that have V and J called. A part of the clones is gone; compared with another copy, unresolved V genes explain less than half, and the rest is unexplained. The sample has 65,000 to 90,000 clones on record, around 90% of them singletons. The ten largest make up under 8.5% of the sample.

The sequence derives from an adult with an advanced solid tumor such as melanoma, head and neck, liver or kidney cancer. Sequenced material: CD4+ or CD8+ T cells sorted from blood, taken in a trial of the OX40 agonist ivuxolimab. The chain is made from TRBV6-4 and TRBJ1-5; TRBD1 is perhaps the D gene, given 6 matching bases. The nucleotide sequence reads as follows: TGTGCCAGCACCGGGACAAGAAGCAATCAGCCCCAGCATTTT. This yields the protein CASTGTRSNQPQHF.